A single sample gave rise to the 28 T cell receptor beta chains below, sequenced in a study of shared clonotypes between healthy human individuals. Assay: immunoSEQ multiplex PCR; the TCRdb copy retains only in-frame clones and omits some. The sample consists of about 2.2 million clones, 90% to 95% of them appearing once. CD45RO negativity and positive selection for CCR7 defined naive CD8 cells, a population that excluded terminally differentiated effector memory CD45RA+ cells. Material for sequencing was naive CD8+ T cells from PBMCs. These receptors came from a young man in good health. Some clones in this sample may be carry-over from other donors' samples.

This chain joins TRBV5-5 and TRBJ1-4; no clear D. Germline CDR1 and CDR2: SGHKS and YYEKEE (reference sequence). V dropped 7 bases and J dropped 1 base, with 14 bases sitting between them. The CDR3 consists of 15 residues. This chain's CDR3 is CASARPGITNEKLFF. Here the CDR3 DNA reads TGTGCCAGCGCACGCCCGGGTATAACTAATGAAAAACTGTTTTTT. Drawing the rest from reference TRBV5-5 and TRBJ1-4, the complete variable domain is DAGVTQSPTHLIKTRGQQVTLRCSPISGHKSVSWYQQVLGQGPQFIFQYYEKEERGRGNFPDRFSARQFPNYSSELNVNALLLGDSALYLCASARPGITNEKLFFGSGTQLSVL.

This sequence joins TRBV14 and TRBJ1-4; D is ambiguous. The CDR3 has 13 residues. Germline assignment: CDR1 SGHDN and CDR2 FVKESK. V shed 0 bases and J shed 8 bases, with 7 bases lying between them. CDR3 DNA sequence: TGTGCCAGCAGCCAAGATTTAAGGGAAAAACTGTTTTTT. Residues: CASSQDLREKLFF.

The chain has TRBV6-5 and TRBJ1-3; weak D call: TRBD1 (5 bases). V dropped 5 bases and J dropped 1 base, with 9 bases sitting between them. The CDR3 loop spans 14 amino acids. Germline CDR1 is MNHEY and CDR2 is SVGAGI. The DNA for the CDR3 is TGTGCCAGCAGTGAAGGGACTTCTGGAAACACCATATATTTT. Translated, it gives CASSEGTSGNTIYF.

The rearrangement uses TRBV5-6 and TRBJ2-7; 10 bases line up with TRBD1. Germline V gene lookup returns CDR1 SGHDT and CDR2 YYEEEE. Trimming removed 3 bases from V and 7 bases from J; junction bases left unmatched: 4. The CDR3 runs 13 residues. CDR3: CASSWDRGREQYF. DNA of the CDR3: TGTGCCAGCAGCTGGGACAGGGGACGAGAGCAGTACTTC.

The chain carries TRBV7-3 and TRBJ2-7; weak D call: TRBD2 (6 bases). This CDR3 is built from 13 residues. The V and J ends lost 0 bases and 7 bases respectively, with 10 bases between them. Germline V gene lookup returns CDR1 SGHTA and CDR2 FQGTGA. Here the CDR3 reads CASSLTYSGEQYF. CDR3 DNA: TGTGCCAGCAGCTTAACGTACAGCGGGGAGCAGTACTTC.

The chain links TRBV2 to TRBJ1-2, with unresolved D. Germline loops: CDR1 SNHLY, CDR2 FYNNEI. This CDR3 is 14 amino acids long. Trimming pared 2 bases from V and 6 bases from J, leaving 13 bases between. CDR3 amino acids: CASSEMAGRNGYTF. The CDR3 nucleotides read TGTGCCAGCAGTGAAATGGCGGGCAGGAATGGCTACACCTTC.

The chain employs TRBV27 and TRBJ1-4; D is unresolved. Germline V gives CDR1 MNHEY, CDR2 SMNVEV (reference sequence). This CDR3 is built from 12 residues. V was cut by 8 bases and J by 8 bases, with 12 bases left in between. The CDR3 bases are TGTGCCAGCGGCTGGGGAGGCGAAAAACTGTTTTTT. Its protein product is CASGWGGEKLFF.

The genes are TRBV5-1 and TRBJ2-3; D perhaps matches TRBD1 (5 bases). The CDR3 loop spans 15 amino acids. From germline, CDR1 is SGHRS and CDR2 YFSETQ. The V gene lost 4 bases and the J gene lost 3 bases, with 15 bases spanning the gap. The CDR3 DNA reads as TGCGCCAGCAGCCCCAGACAGTTTCGAACAGATACGCAGTATTTT. Translating gives CASSPRQFRTDTQYF.

Of note for this clone: Other DNA sequences of this sample code for an identical CDR3. V is TRBV9 and J is TRBJ2-1; 9 bases are a match to TRBD2. CDR1 SGDLS and CDR2 YYNGEE come from the germline V gene. The CDR3 has 15 amino acids. J was trimmed by 4 bases and V by 0 bases; bases with no gene match: 2. Here the CDR3 reads CASSVGTSVYNEQFF. CDR3 DNA: TGTGCCAGCAGCGTAGGGACTAGCGTGTACAATGAGCAGTTCTTC.

J is TRBJ2-1 and V is TRBV11-2; 7 nucleotides match TRBD1. The V gene end was trimmed by 5 bases and the J gene end by 0 bases; junction bases not matched to a gene: 7. The CDR3 contains 16 residues. The V gene's germline CDR1 is SGHAT and CDR2 FQNNGV. CDR3 region: CASSPRGDSSYNEQFF. CDR3 nucleotides: TGTGCCAGCAGCCCCAGAGGGGACAGCTCCTACAATGAGCAGTTCTTC.

The chain carries TRBV6-4 and TRBJ1-2; perhaps TRBD1 as D (5 bases). V was cut by 4 bases and J by 4 bases, with 13 bases left in between. This CDR3 has 14 amino acids. Germline V gives CDR1 MRHNA, CDR2 SNTAGT. This CDR3 reads CASSASAGGYGYTF. The CDR3 coding sequence is TGTGCCAGCAGTGCTTCAGCCGGGGGCTATGGCTACACCTTC.

This chain connects TRBV7-9 to TRBJ2-1; 7 bases are a match to TRBD1. V trimming: 8 bases; J trimming: 8 bases; junction bases outside the gene matches: 12. The CDR3 covers 14 residues. The germline V gene encodes CDR1 SEHNR and CDR2 FQNEAQ (reference sequence). CDR3 amino acids: CASFGEGGEDEQFF. In DNA, the CDR3 is TGTGCCAGCTTCGGTGAAGGGGGCGAGGATGAGCAGTTCTTC. The full variable domain, rest sourced from reference TRBV7-9 and TRBJ2-1, is DTGVSQNPRHKITKRGQNVTFRCDPISEHNRLYWYRQTLGQGPEFLTYFQNEAQLEKSRLLSDRFSAERPKGSFSTLEIQRTEQGDSAMYLCASFGEGGEDEQFFGPGTRLTVL.

The chain's CDR3 is CASSLGREYPGDGYTF. As DNA, the CDR3 is TGTGCCAGCAGCTTGGGCAGGGAATACCCTGGAGATGGCTACACCTTC. The chain carries TRBV5-6 and TRBJ1-2; a weak D match, TRBD1 (5 bases). The germline CDR1 and CDR2 sequences are SGHDT and YYEEEE. CDR3 size: 16 residues. Deletions cut 0 bases from V and 6 bases from J, with 18 bases between.

The J gene is TRBJ2-7, the V gene TRBV6-5; D unclear. The length of the CDR3 is 15 residues. Trimming took 8 bases from V and 0 from J, leaving 17 bases between them. Germline CDR1 and CDR2: MNHEY and SVGAGI. CDR3 residues: CASRLAATISYEQYF. CDR3 bases: TGTGCCAGCCGGTTAGCAGCTACCATCTCCTACGAGCAGTACTTC.

This chain joins TRBV19 and TRBJ2-1; a weak D match, TRBD2 (5 bases). Germline lookup yields CDR1 LNHDA and CDR2 SQIVND (reference sequence). The germline V and J ends were trimmed by 6 bases and 2 bases, with 11 bases remaining between them. The CDR3 sequence is 14 residues long. CDR3 nucleotide sequence: TGTGCCAGTAGCCGTACCGGGACCTACAATGAGCAGTTCTTC. This encodes CASSRTGTYNEQFF.

The chain couples TRBV6-5 to TRBJ2-2; no clear D gene. This CDR3 is built from 15 residues. Germline values: CDR1 MNHEY, CDR2 SVGAGI. The V end was cut by 2 bases, the J end by 6 bases, with 13 bases between. The CDR3 DNA is TGTGCCAGCAGTTACCAAGGTGAAGTGGCCGGGGAGCTGTTTTTT. Translation gives CASSYQGEVAGELFF.

The J gene is TRBJ2-5, the V gene TRBV28; TRBD1 might be the D (7 bases). Deletions cut 3 bases from V and 2 bases from J, with 16 bases between. The germline V gene encodes CDR1 MDHEN and CDR2 SYDVKM. The CDR3 is made up of 16 amino acids. The CDR3 DNA follows: TGTGCCAGCAGTTTTGGAACAGGGGACTGGCAAGAGACCCAGTACTTC. Translating it yields CASSFGTGDWQETQYF.

This clone has just one count. The chain joins TRBV5-8 to TRBJ2-5, with no clear D. Deletions cut 0 bases from V and 1 base from J, with 7 bases between. The CDR3 consists of 14 residues. Germline V gene sequence: CDR1 SGHTS, CDR2 YDEGEE. CDR3 region: CASSLGQFQETQYF. DNA of the CDR3: TGTGCCAGCAGCTTGGGGCAGTTCCAAGAGACCCAGTACTTC.

The chain couples TRBV27 to TRBJ2-1, with 7 bases aligning to TRBD1. After removal of 6 bases from V and 6 bases from J, the junction contained 11 bases not matched to a gene. Germline V CDR1 and CDR2: MNHEY, SMNVEV (reference sequence). The CDR3 is 15 amino acids. CDR3 sequence (DNA): TGTGCCAGCAGCGAGATGGGACAGAGGGGCAATGAGCAGTTCTTC. This codes for CASSEMGQRGNEQFF.

This rearrangement joins TRBV6-6 to TRBJ1-1; D may be TRBD1 (5 bases). The ends were cut back, 5 bases at V and 10 bases at J, with 23 bases in the middle. Germline loops: CDR1 MNHNY, CDR2 SVGAGI (reference sequence). The CDR3 sequence is 15 residues long. CDR3 amino acids: CASSSYFDQTVLAFF. CDR3 coding DNA: TGTGCCAGCAGTAGTTATTTCGACCAGACAGTTCTAGCTTTCTTT.

The V and J genes are TRBV29-1 and TRBJ2-2; TRBD2 might be the D (5 bases). The germline gives CDR1 SQVTM, CDR2 ANQGSEA. This CDR3 has 14 residues. Trimming removed 1 base at V and 4 bases at J, with 10 bases between. Written as DNA, the CDR3 is TGCAGCGTTGAAGCCGGGGATCGCACCGGGGAGCTGTTTTTT. Translated: CSVEAGDRTGELFF.

The genes are TRBV7-2 and TRBJ2-6; the D is unclear. V lost 5 bases and J lost 0, with 8 bases in between. The CDR3 has 15 amino acids. CDR1 and CDR2 (germline): SGHTA, FQGNSA. The CDR3 region has the DNA TGTGCCAGCAGCCAATCTGGCTCTGGGGCCAACGTCCTGACTTTC. Amino acids: CASSQSGSGANVLTF.

The chain recombines TRBV7-6 with TRBJ2-3; 7 bases line up with TRBD2. The CDR3 extends over 14 amino acids. Germline lookup yields CDR1 SGHVS and CDR2 FNYEAQ. V shed 3 bases and J 5 bases; nucleotides not matched to a gene: 5. Here the CDR3 DNA reads TGTGCCAGCAGCTTGCGGCGCGGGGGAGATACGCAGTATTTT. Protein: CASSLRRGGDTQYF.

The chain couples TRBV5-1 to TRBJ2-7, with TRBD1 matching 9 bases. There are 15 residues in the CDR3. V lost 3 bases, J lost 3 bases, and 7 bases stayed unmatched. Germline V lookup: CDR1 SGHRS, CDR2 YFSETQ. The DNA of the CDR3 is TGCGCCAGCAGCTCCGGGACAGGGCCGGACTACGAGCAGTACTTC. It is translated as CASSSGTGPDYEQYF.

The rearrangement joins TRBV7-9 to TRBJ1-2; D remains unclear. The CDR3 has 12 residues. Germline assignment: CDR1 SEHNR and CDR2 FQNEAQ (reference sequence). V lost 1 base to trimming and J lost 7 bases, with 7 bases between them. The CDR3: CASSLDPGGYTF. The CDR3 region has the DNA TGTGCCAGCAGCTTAGACCCGGGTGGCTACACCTTC.

There are a few counts of this clone. V and J are TRBV29-1 and TRBJ1-1; weak D call: TRBD1 (6 bases). The CDR3 spans 12 residues. Germline V lookup: CDR1 SQVTM, CDR2 ANQGSEA. Between the trimmed V and J ends, which lost 5 bases and 5 bases, there was a span of 12 bases. The CDR3 reads CSVRGTRTEAFF. CDR3 bases: TGCAGCGTTAGGGGGACCCGGACTGAAGCTTTCTTT.

The V and J genes are TRBV6-5 and TRBJ2-3, with D perhaps matching TRBD2 (6 bases). The CDR3 has 14 residues. The V end lost 7 bases, the J end lost 5 bases, and 16 bases lay between the germline ends. In germline, CDR1 is MNHEY, CDR2 SVGAGI. CDR3 DNA sequence: TGTGCCAGCAAAGGAGGGAGTATCAGAGATACGCAGTATTTT. The encoded protein is CASKGGSIRDTQYF.

This clone was seen a handful of times. The chain carries TRBV10-3 and TRBJ1-2; no clear D. The CDR3 is made up of 13 amino acids. Germline V CDR1 and CDR2: ENHRY, SYGVKD. Trimming took off 6 bases at V and 6 bases at J, with 14 bases between the two ends. The CDR3 DNA follows: TGTGCCATCAGGGTGTCGATATCCGATGGCTACACCTTC. Amino acids: CAIRVSISDGYTF.